This passage covers 26 T cell receptor beta chains from one sample sequenced in a study of blood T cell repertoires in COVID-19. The repertoire was sequenced with immunoSEQ multiplex PCR; TCRdb's copy has only in-frame clones and lacks some. The sample has 110,000 to 150,000 clones; 85% to 90% are singletons. The sequenced sample consisted of peripheral blood. Every receptor here comes from a man aged 55 to 70 with active or convalescent COVID-19.

This chain uses TRBV5-4 with TRBJ2-2; 7 bases match TRBD1. The CDR3 contains 15 residues. Germline CDR1 reads SGHNT; CDR2 reads YYREEE (reference sequence). J was trimmed by 6 bases and V by 4 bases; bases with no gene match: 9. CDR3 loop: CASSKMGQTPGELFF. The CDR3 DNA reads as TGTGCCAGCAGCAAAATGGGACAGACCCCCGGGGAGCTGTTTTTT. Supplemented by reference TRBV5-4 and TRBJ2-2, the full variable domain reads ETGVTQSPTHLIKTRGQQVTLRCSSQSGHNTVSWYQQALGQGPQFIFQYYREEENGRGNFPPRFSGLQFPNYSSELNVNALELDDSALYLCASSKMGQTPGELFFGEGSRLTVL.

V gene TRBV5-1 combines with J gene TRBJ1-2, with 8 positions matching TRBD1. V shed 4 bases, J shed 4 bases, and the junction held 6 bases outside the gene matches. Germline CDR1 is SGHRS and CDR2 is YFSETQ. The CDR3 runs 14 residues. CDR3 protein: CASSLRTGIYGYTF. In nucleotides, the CDR3 is TGCGCCAGCAGCCTTAGGACAGGGATCTATGGCTACACCTTC.

The chain uses TRBV30 and TRBJ1-1, with D perhaps TRBD1 (6 bases). The V end lost 2 bases, the J end lost 0 bases, and 10 bases lay between the germline ends. Germline values: CDR1 GTSNPN, CDR2 SVGIG (reference sequence). The CDR3 extends over 14 amino acids. DNA of the CDR3: TGTGCCTGGAGTACGGGACACTTGAACACTGAAGCTTTCTTT. Encoded protein: CAWSTGHLNTEAFF.

The CDR3 nucleotides are TGTGCCAGCAGCCATCCCCAGACAGTCTCTGGAAACACCATATATTTT. It translates to CASSHPQTVSGNTIYF. The chain joins TRBV3-1 (or the pseudogene TRBV3-2) to TRBJ1-3, with D tentatively TRBD1 (5 bases). The germline V gene has CDR1 LGHDT and CDR2 YNNKEL (reference sequence). The CDR3 has 16 residues. Trimming stripped 3 bases from V and 0 bases from J, with 12 bases between.

The chain carries TRBV5-1 and TRBJ1-1; the D is unclear. This CDR3 region has 15 residues. Germline V gives CDR1 SGHRS, CDR2 YFSETQ. The germline V and J ends were trimmed by 4 bases and 0 bases, with 13 bases remaining between them. CDR3: CASSPSELVNTEAFF. Here the CDR3 DNA reads TGCGCCAGCAGCCCTTCGGAGTTGGTGAACACTGAAGCTTTCTTT.

The CDR3 protein is CASSSTGWGNTIYF. DNA for the CDR3: TGTGCCAGCAGTTCCACAGGGTGGGGAAACACCATATATTTT. The gene calls are TRBV27 and TRBJ1-3, with a tentative D call TRBD1 (6 bases). V dropped 4 bases and J dropped 4 bases, with 11 bases sitting between them. The CDR3 is 14 amino acids. Germline V gene data show CDR1 as MNHEY and CDR2 as SMNVEV (reference sequence).

The chain has TRBV15 and TRBJ1-2, with D hard to call. The CDR3 is 18 residues long. Germline CDR1 is LNHNV and CDR2 is YYDKDF (reference sequence). V dropped 7 bases and J dropped 4 bases, with 28 bases sitting between them. CDR3 loop: CATKRNLPKEVGFYGYTF. For the CDR3, the DNA is TGTGCCACCAAGCGCAACCTACCAAAGGAGGTGGGGTTCTATGGCTACACCTTC.

This chain links TRBV24-1 with TRBJ2-5, with 9 nucleotides matching TRBD1. In germline, CDR1 is KGHDR, CDR2 SFDVKD. The CDR3 spans 15 residues. V trimming: 7 bases; J trimming: 3 bases; junction bases outside the gene matches: 8. CDR3 residues: CATSPRDRAKETQYF. CDR3 sequence (DNA): TGTGCCACCAGCCCCCGGGACAGGGCCAAAGAGACCCAGTACTTC.

A single count supports this clone. Here the CDR3 reads CASSLGGTSGSGEQFF. The CDR3 region has the DNA TGTGCCAGCAGCTTAGGCGGGACTAGCGGGTCAGGTGAGCAGTTCTTC. The genes are TRBV7-2 and TRBJ2-1; 12 bases line up with TRBD2. The V and J ends lost 1 base and 9 bases, in that order; junction bases with no gene match: 7. In germline, CDR1 is SGHTA, CDR2 FQGNSA. The CDR3 spans 16 residues.

The chain has TRBV25-1 and TRBJ2-1, with TRBD2 identical over 11 bases. Trimming cost V 6 bases and J 9 bases; bases outside gene matches: 10. This CDR3 is 15 amino acids long. CDR1 and CDR2 from the germline V gene are MGHDK and SYGVNS. CDR3 DNA: TGTGCCAGCAGGGCCGGGTTAGCGGGGGGGCCTGAGCAGTTCTTC. It codes for CASRAGLAGGPEQFF.

This chain connects TRBV19 to TRBJ1-1, with a weak D call TRBD1 (6 bases). Germline assignment: CDR1 LNHDA and CDR2 SQIVND (reference sequence). The CDR3 contains 13 residues. V lost 6 bases to trimming and J lost 5 bases, with 13 bases between them. CDR3 in DNA: TGTGCCAGTAGGCGGGGGCGCGGGACTGAAGCTTTCTTT. Translation: CASRRGRGTEAFF. The whole variable domain, remainder taken from reference TRBV19 and TRBJ1-1, is DGGITQSPKYLFRKEGQNVTLSCEQNLNHDAMYWYRQDPGQGLRLIYYSQIVNDFQKGDIAEGYSVSREKKESFPLTVTSAQKNPTAFYLCASRRGRGTEAFFGQGTRLTVV.

The chain has TRBV14 and TRBJ1-1; the D gene is possibly TRBD1 (6 bases). CDR1 and CDR2 (germline): SGHDN, FVKESK. The CDR3 is 16 residues long. Trimming took 1 base from V and 1 from J, leaving 13 bases between them. The chain's CDR3 is CASSQVWSQGNTEAFF. CDR3 in DNA: TGTGCCAGCAGCCAAGTGTGGTCACAGGGGAACACTGAAGCTTTCTTT.

This rearrangement joins TRBV6-5 to TRBJ2-1; 9 bases map to TRBD2. Trimming cost V 7 bases and J 9 bases; bases outside gene matches: 10. The CDR3 extends over 14 amino acids. Germline V gives CDR1 MNHEY, CDR2 SVGAGI. CDR3 sequence: CASNPGTSLVEQFF. In DNA form, the CDR3 reads TGTGCCAGCAACCCCGGGACTAGCCTTGTTGAGCAGTTCTTC.

This clone has only one observation. This sequence joins TRBV5-5 and TRBJ2-7; D gene ambiguous. The CDR3 extends over 14 amino acids. Germline CDR1 reads SGHKS; CDR2 reads YYEKEE (reference sequence). Trimming cost V 4 bases and J 1 base, with 12 bases left between them. CDR3 residues: CASSLARPSYEQYF. CDR3 in DNA: TGTGCCAGCAGCCTCGCCAGGCCTTCCTACGAGCAGTACTTC.

V gene TRBV5-1 combines with J gene TRBJ2-5, with TRBD1 matching over 7 bases. Germline CDR1 and CDR2: SGHRS and YFSETQ. J gave up 3 bases and V 4 bases, and 9 bases lay outside the gene matches. This CDR3 has 15 amino acids. CDR3 protein: CASSPNRGQKETQYF. The CDR3 DNA is TGCGCCAGCAGCCCGAACAGGGGACAAAAAGAGACCCAGTACTTC. Full variable domain (remainder filled in from reference TRBV5-1 and TRBJ2-5): KAGVTQTPRYLIKTRGQQVTLSCSPISGHRSVSWYQQTPGQGLQFLFEYFSETQRNKGNFPGRFSGRQFSNSRSEMNVSTLELGDSALYLCASSPNRGQKETQYFGPGTRLLVL.

V usage is TRBV6-5 and J usage is TRBJ2-5; 9 bases are shared with TRBD1. The CDR3 sequence is 15 residues long. Germline lookup yields CDR1 MNHEY and CDR2 SVGAGI. V gave up 7 bases and J gave up 2 bases; unmatched junction bases: 8. The CDR3 nucleotides are TGTGCCAGCACCCACCGGGGGACAGGGCAAGAGACCCAGTACTTC. It is translated as CASTHRGTGQETQYF.

This chain connects TRBV6-5 to TRBJ1-2; possible D gene TRBD1, 5 bases. The V gene's germline CDR1 is MNHEY and CDR2 SVGAGI. The V end lost 4 bases, the J end lost 5 bases, and 14 bases lay between the germline ends. CDR3 length: 14 amino acids. The DNA of the CDR3 is TGTGCCAGCAGTTCCACGGGGGTAGCGTATGGCTACACCTTC. As protein: CASSSTGVAYGYTF.

The chain employs TRBV28 and TRBJ2-1; 9 bases map to TRBD1. V gave up 6 bases and J gave up 8 bases; unmatched junction bases: 11. The CDR3 is 15 amino acids. The V gene's germline CDR1 is MDHEN and CDR2 SYDVKM. The CDR3 coding sequence is TGTGCCAGCAGCACCGGGACAGGGTTTTCTGATGAGCAGTTCTTC. It translates to CASSTGTGFSDEQFF.

The V gene is TRBV5-4, the J gene TRBJ2-3, with TRBD2 identical over 8 bases. V was pared by 2 bases and J by 5 bases, with 4 bases of the junction left unmatched. The CDR3 length is 14 residues. CDR1 is SGHNT, CDR2 YYREEE, per germline (reference sequence). The CDR3 spells CASSFRGGLDTQYF. The CDR3 DNA reads as TGTGCCAGCAGCTTTCGGGGGGGGCTAGATACGCAGTATTTT.

This clone showed up just a few times. V is TRBV19 and J is TRBJ1-2, with D possibly TRBD1 on 6 matching bases. Germline V CDR1 and CDR2: LNHDA, SQIVND (reference sequence). V lost 6 bases and J lost 4, with 15 bases in between. This CDR3 is 14 amino acids long. The DNA of the CDR3 is TGTGCCAGTAGACACAGGGATGGAGTCTATGGCTACACCTTC. It specifies CASRHRDGVYGYTF.

The gene calls are TRBV2 and TRBJ2-3; D not certain. V lost 7 bases and J 3 bases, leaving 14 bases between the germline ends. CDR1 is SNHLY and CDR2 is FYNNEI in the germline V gene. CDR3 length: 14 residues. The CDR3 bases are TGTGCCAGCAAGAGGTACAAAGAGACAGATACGCAGTATTTT. Amino acid sequence: CASKRYKETDTQYF.

This chain joins TRBV6-5 and TRBJ2-7; TRBD1 agrees at 11 bases. The CDR3 contains 14 residues. Germline lookup yields CDR1 MNHEY and CDR2 SVGAGI. With 5 bases clipped from V and 6 bases from J, the junction kept 6 bases outside the gene matches. CDR3: CASSLRTGGFEQYF. The CDR3 bases are TGTGCCAGCAGTCTACGGACAGGGGGCTTCGAGCAGTACTTC.

The V gene is TRBV19, the J gene TRBJ2-1, with 7 bases that match TRBD2. Germline CDR1 and CDR2: LNHDA and SQIVND (reference sequence). CDR3 size: 15 residues. Germline trimming cut 6 bases from V and 1 base from J; bases unmatched to any gene: 6. As DNA, the CDR3 is TGTGCCAGTAGCCTAAGGACTAGGTCCTACAATGAGCAGTTCTTC. Encoded protein: CASSLRTRSYNEQFF.

The chain combines TRBV19 with TRBJ1-2; no clear D gene. The CDR3 covers 13 residues. V dropped 5 bases and J dropped 2 bases, with 9 bases sitting between them. Per germline, CDR1 LNHDA and CDR2 SQIVND (reference sequence). For the CDR3, the DNA is TGTGCCAGTAGTGAATACAGCAACTATGGCTACACCTTC. It translates to CASSEYSNYGYTF.

The V call is TRBV28, the J call TRBJ1-1; D is unresolved. The V end lost 5 bases, the J end lost 6 bases, and 22 bases lay between the germline ends. Germline lookup yields CDR1 MDHEN and CDR2 SYDVKM. The CDR3 runs to 16 residues. The CDR3 loop reads CASSPPILAQMAEAFF. CDR3 sequence (DNA): TGTGCCAGCAGTCCTCCCATCTTGGCACAAATGGCTGAAGCTTTCTTT.

This chain links TRBV11-2 with TRBJ1-3, with D possibly TRBD1 on 5 matching bases. Trimming removed 4 bases from V and 4 bases from J, with 11 bases in between. In germline, CDR1 is SGHAT, CDR2 FQNNGV. The CDR3 spans 14 residues. Here the CDR3 DNA reads TGTGCCAGCAGCTCAACCCACAGGGGAAACACCATATATTTT. Its translation: CASSSTHRGNTIYF.